This passage covers 4 T cell receptor beta chains from one sample sequenced in a study of shared clonotypes between healthy human individuals. TCRdb keeps only in-frame clones here, not all; method: immunoSEQ multiplex PCR. The sample has under 2,500,000 clones, 90% to 97% seen once. Source material: naive CD4+ T cells sorted from blood. Documented subset: CD45RA+ positively selected. These receptors originate from a man younger than 30 in good health.

This chain links TRBV7-2 with TRBJ2-5; D is ambiguous. CDR3 length: 13 amino acids. Germline loops: CDR1 SGHTA, CDR2 FQGNSA. The V gene lost 8 bases and the J gene lost 2 bases, with 12 bases spanning the gap. In DNA, the CDR3 is TGTGCCAGCCTCAGGTTCCCTCAAGAGACCCAGTACTTC. It encodes CASLRFPQETQYF.

This clone came up a few times. The chain joins TRBV4-1 to TRBJ1-2, with TRBD1 matching 12 bases. This CDR3 spans 14 amino acids. Germline values: CDR1 MGHRA, CDR2 YSYEKL. V was pared by 4 bases and J by 9 bases, with 6 bases of the junction left unmatched. The CDR3 reads CASSPTGTGGRYTF. The DNA of the CDR3 is TGCGCCAGCAGCCCCACCGGGACAGGGGGCCGCTACACCTTC.

The V call is TRBV10-3, the J call TRBJ2-1, with a tentative D call TRBD2 (7 bases). V lost 7 bases and J lost 0, with 13 bases in between. This CDR3 contains 15 residues. CDR1 ENHRY and CDR2 SYGVKD come from the germline V gene. CDR3 DNA: TGTGCCATCACTCAGGGGAGGGACTCCTACAATGAGCAGTTCTTC. Protein sequence: CAITQGRDSYNEQFF.

V is TRBV28 and J is TRBJ1-2; 8 bases fit TRBD1. Germline V gene data show CDR1 as MDHEN and CDR2 as SYDVKM. The V segment lost 4 bases and the J segment 8 bases; nucleotides outside the gene matches: 9. The CDR3 length is 14 residues. CDR3 protein: CASSSAQGAFGYTF. DNA for the CDR3: TGTGCCAGCAGTTCCGCCCAGGGGGCCTTCGGCTACACCTTC.